This is a list of T cell receptor beta chains from one sample in a study of blood T cells in healthy people across ages. TCRdb called the 5' RACE reads again in MiXCR, with one record for every CDR3 protein. The sample has 1.5 million to 1.8 million distinct CDR3 sequences; 40% to 45% are singletons. Input material: blood. Receptor source: a woman aged 18-29 years in good health. Each CDR3 is given with its conserved first and last residue. A D gene is named only where the DNA matches it firmly. Size tells how often a clone was seen (once, few, many) or the class of an expanded clone, and some rows leave it out.

clone size,V gene,D gene,J gene,CDR3 protein,CDR3 DNA
.,TRBV20-1,.,TRBJ2-3,CSARDYGLRTGDTQYF,TGCAGTGCTAGGGACTACGGGCTTCGGACCGGAGATACGCAGTATTTT
.,TRBV4-2,TRBD1,TRBJ1-4,CASSQDPGTGRSEKLFF,TGTGCCAGCAGCCAAGATCCCGGGACAGGGAGGAGTGAAAAACTGTTTTTT
few,TRBV20-1,.,TRBJ2-4,CSAQGAGIQYF,TGCAGTGCACAAGGGGCAGGCATTCAGTACTTC
.,TRBV2,.,TRBJ2-3,CASSEWSSTDTQYF,TGTGCCAGCAGTGAATGGTCTAGCACAGATACGCAGTATTTT
.,TRBV6-5,.,TRBJ1-1,CASNSGYTEAFF,TGTGCCAGCAATAGCGGGTACACTGAAGCTTTCTTT
few,TRBV29-1,TRBD1,TRBJ2-5,CSGTTGGRETQYF,TGCAGCGGGACTACAGGGGGCCGGGAGACCCAGTACTTC
.,TRBV5-1,.,TRBJ2-7,CASSPGTSPNEQYF,TGCGCCAGCAGCCCCGGGACTTCTCCGAACGAGCAGTACTTC
.,TRBV29-1,TRBD1,TRBJ2-1,CSVEVPWTGSSYNEQFF,TGCAGCGTTGAAGTCCCCTGGACAGGCAGCTCCTACAATGAGCAGTTCTTC
.,TRBV20-1,.,TRBJ1-2,CSAVYGYTF,TGCAGTGCTGTCTATGGCTACACCTTC
.,TRBV2,TRBD1,TRBJ1-2,CACSTDREAGYTF,TGTGCCTGCAGTACGGACAGGGAGGCTGGCTACACCTTC
.,TRBV15,TRBD2,TRBJ2-7,CVTSSFAGGSYEQYF,TGTGTCACCAGCAGTTTTGCGGGAGGTTCCTACGAGCAGTACTTC
few,TRBV20-1,TRBD2,TRBJ2-1,CSARGQRGGSYNEQFF,TGCAGTGCTAGAGGACAGCGGGGGGGCTCCTACAATGAGCAGTTCTTC
few,TRBV7-6,.,TRBJ2-5,CASSLDPLDVQYF,TGTGCCAGCAGCTTAGATCCTCTTGATGTCCAGTACTTC
few,TRBV6-1,.,TRBJ1-5,CASFKAASNQPQHF,TGTGCCAGCTTTAAAGCGGCTAGCAATCAGCCCCAGCATTTT
.,TRBV28,.,TRBJ2-3,CASSFEVDTQYF,TGTGCCAGCAGTTTTGAGGTAGATACGCAGTATTTT
.,TRBV20-1,.,TRBJ2-6,CSAGEYSGANVLTF,TGCAGTGCTGGGGAATACTCTGGGGCCAACGTCCTGACTTTC
.,TRBV3-1,.,TRBJ2-1,CASSQALDEEFF,TGTGCCAGCAGCCAGGCGCTAGACGAGGAGTTCTTC
few,TRBV4-3,.,TRBJ2-1,CASSQEGRSSYNEQFF,TGCGCCAGCAGCCAAGAGGGTAGGAGCTCCTACAATGAGCAGTTCTTC
.,TRBV4-1,.,TRBJ1-1,CASSQDRGSRGNTEAFF,TGCGCCAGCAGCCAAGATAGGGGATCTCGGGGTAACACTGAAGCTTTCTTT
few,TRBV6-5,TRBD2,TRBJ2-1,CATQKPGTSGRGSQFF,TGTGCCACCCAAAAACCAGGGACTAGCGGGAGGGGTTCGCAGTTCTTC
once,TRBV18,.,TRBJ2-7,CASSPPGKGNYEQYF,TGTGCCAGCTCACCACCGGGTAAGGGAAACTACGAGCAGTACTTC
.,TRBV12-3/TRBV12-4,.,TRBJ1-2,CASSDGFGRRNYGYTF,TGTGCCAGCAGCGACGGGTTTGGGCGCAGAAACTATGGCTACACCTTC
.,TRBV20-1,.,TRBJ1-5,CSARDRDGVGNQPQHF,TGCAGTGCTAGAGACCGGGACGGGGTAGGGAATCAGCCCCAGCATTTT
.,TRBV18,.,TRBJ2-5,CASSPPDMGIQETQYF,TGTGCCAGCTCACCCCCTGACATGGGGATCCAAGAGACCCAGTACTTC
few,TRBV21-1,.,TRBJ2-7,CASHRLPYEQYF,TGTGCCAGCCACCGACTACCCTACGAGCAGTACTTC
.,TRBV12-3/TRBV12-4,.,TRBJ1-5,CASSLPARGRIGASQHF,TGTGCCAGCAGTTTACCTGCGAGGGGCCGTATTGGGGCATCCCAGCATTTT
.,TRBV2,.,TRBJ1-6,CASTQGKSNSPLHF,TGTGCCAGCACTCAGGGGAAGTCCAATTCACCCCTCCACTTT
.,TRBV6-2/TRBV6-3,.,TRBJ1-6,CASSFRDTYNSPLHF,TGTGCCAGCAGTTTCCGGGATACCTATAATTCACCCCTCCACTTT
few,TRBV5-5,TRBD1,TRBJ1-5,CASSSWTGDQPQHF,TGTGCCAGCAGCTCCTGGACAGGGGATCAGCCCCAGCATTTT
few,TRBV21-1,.,TRBJ2-3,CASSKSTTGTDTQYF,TGTGCCAGCAGCAAATCGACGACAGGCACAGATACGCAGTATTTT
.,TRBV5-1,.,TRBJ2-7,CASSRQTFDEQYF,TGCGCCAGCAGTCGGCAGACATTTGACGAGCAGTACTTC
.,TRBV3-1,TRBD2,TRBJ2-5,CASSQDRGVAEYRETQYF,TGTGCCAGCAGCCAAGATCGGGGGGTAGCGGAGTACCGAGAGACCCAGTACTTC
few,TRBV6-6,TRBD1,TRBJ2-1,CASSPKGQSDVHEQFF,TGTGCCAGCAGCCCCAAGGGACAGTCGGATGTCCATGAGCAGTTCTTC
.,TRBV5-1,TRBD1,TRBJ1-4,CASSLPGQGVSDNEKLFF,TGCGCCAGCAGCTTACCGGGACAGGGAGTTTCGGACAATGAAAAACTGTTTTTT
.,TRBV11-1,TRBD2,TRBJ2-1,CASSLVLAGEWSYNEQFF,TGTGCCAGCAGCTTAGTGCTAGCGGGAGAGTGGTCCTACAATGAGCAGTTCTTC
.,TRBV7-6,TRBD2,TRBJ2-5,CASSLEVLGTSGQETQYF,TGTGCCAGCAGCTTAGAAGTCTTGGGGACTAGCGGGCAAGAGACCCAGTACTTC
.,TRBV24-1,TRBD2,TRBJ2-1,CATSLNGGNSNEQFF,TGTGCCACCTCCCTTAACGGGGGGAATAGCAATGAGCAGTTCTTC
.,TRBV19,TRBD2,TRBJ2-1,CASSWGLDEDNEQFF,TGTGCCAGTAGTTGGGGACTAGACGAAGACAATGAGCAGTTCTTC
few,TRBV21-1,.,TRBJ2-7,CASNPGRSSYEQYF,TGTGCCAGCAACCCTGGTAGAAGCTCCTACGAGCAGTACTTC
.,TRBV29-1,.,TRBJ2-2,CSVAIGWVRSTGELFF,TGCAGCGTTGCTATAGGCTGGGTTCGAAGTACCGGGGAGCTGTTTTTT
.,TRBV12-3/TRBV12-4,TRBD1,TRBJ2-3,CASSPGQGTNTQYF,TGTGCCAGCAGTCCTGGACAGGGCACGAATACGCAGTATTTT
.,TRBV9,TRBD2,TRBJ2-1,CASSGHGLAGVGGYNEQFF,TGTGCCAGCAGCGGACACGGGCTAGCGGGAGTAGGTGGCTACAATGAGCAGTTCTTC
once,TRBV7-2,.,TRBJ1-1,CASSLVGMAFF,TGTGCCAGCAGCCTGGTCGGGATGGCTTTCTTT
.,TRBV4-3,.,TRBJ2-5,CASSQDVPVGYQETQYF,TGCGCCAGCAGCCAAGATGTCCCGGTGGGGTACCAAGAGACCCAGTACTTC
.,TRBV7-2,.,TRBJ1-1,CASSRTIRGSNTEAFF,TGTGCCAGCAGCAGGACGATCCGAGGGTCGAACACTGAAGCTTTCTTT
.,TRBV4-2,.,TRBJ1-6,CASSQESLKNSPLHF,TGTGCCAGCAGCCAAGAAAGTCTGAAAAATTCACCCCTCCACTTT